One sample yielded the 32 T cell receptor beta chains listed below, sequenced in a study of identical twins. TCRdb redid the calling of the 5' RACE reads with MiXCR, one entry per CDR3 protein. This repertoire shows over 600,000 distinct CDR3 sequences, 21% found once; its top ten account for around 4.5%. The same data also went into a second study, on T cells expressing NK-cell markers.

Sequencing input: PBMCs. The source of these receptors is a woman aged 18-35 years in good health.

The chain is built from TRBV5-1 and TRBJ2-1; D might be TRBD2 (6 bases). Trimming took 6 bases from V and 2 from J, leaving 15 bases between them. Germline lookup yields CDR1 SGHRS and CDR2 YFSETQ. This CDR3 spans 15 amino acids. The CDR3 DNA follows: TGCGCCAGCACCTTAGGCGGGAATACCTACAATGAGCAGTTCTTC. Protein: CASTLGGNTYNEQFF.

This clonotype was picked up a small number of times. The chain carries TRBV3-1 and TRBJ2-1; 8 nucleotides align to TRBD1. The length of the CDR3 is 16 residues. The germline gives CDR1 LGHDT, CDR2 YNNKEL (reference sequence). The ends lost 2 bases at V and 1 base at J; junction bases unmatched: 4. CDR3 DNA sequence: TGTGCCAGCAGCCAAATGAACAGGGGGTCCTACAATGAGCAGTTCTTC. Amino acids: CASSQMNRGSYNEQFF.

In nucleotides, the CDR3 is TGTGCCAGCGACCCCCTTCGGACTAGCCCAAAAATCTCTGGGGCCAACGTCCTGACTTTC. Translation gives CASDPLRTSPKISGANVLTF. The V gene is TRBV12-3 or TRBV12-4, the J gene TRBJ2-6, with 8 bases identical to TRBD2. Trimming cost V 8 bases and J 0 bases; bases outside gene matches: 18. The CDR3 has 20 residues.

The chain is built from TRBV21-1 and TRBJ2-7. TRBV21-1 is a recognized pseudogene. The CDR3 contains 15 residues. CDR3 sequence reads: CASSKAPGGPYEQYF. CDR3 bases: TGTGCCAGCAGCAAAGCCCCCGGGGGCCCCTACGAGCAGTACTTC.

The chain links TRBV7-7 to TRBJ2-1, with TRBD2 matching over 8 bases. Unmatched junction bases numbered 16, after V lost 8 bases and J lost 10 bases. Germline V gene lookup returns CDR1 SSHAT and CDR2 FNYEAQ (reference sequence). The CDR3 spans 15 residues. CDR3 DNA sequence: TGTGCCAGCGACAAGGGTGGCGCGGGAGGAGGAGAGCAGTTCTTC. Translated: CASDKGGAGGGEQFF.

At least ten counts were recorded for this clonotype. The CDR3 sequence is CSAHGGEKLFF. DNA for the CDR3: TGCAGTGCGCACGGTGGGGAAAAACTGTTTTTT. This chain connects TRBV20-1 to TRBJ1-4; D not resolved. The germline V and J ends were trimmed by 6 bases and 8 bases, with 10 bases remaining between them. The CDR3 consists of 11 residues. The V gene's germline CDR1 is DFQATT and CDR2 SNEGSKA (reference sequence).

A few counts support this clonotype. V is TRBV20-1 and J is TRBJ1-2; D gene unclear. CDR1 and CDR2 from the germline V gene are DFQATT and SNEGSKA (reference sequence). This CDR3 has 13 residues. V was shortened by 4 bases and J by 2 bases, with 11 bases between the two germline ends. This CDR3 reads CSANRQPNYGYTF. In DNA form, the CDR3 reads TGCAGTGCTAATCGCCAGCCAAACTATGGCTACACCTTC.

The chain is built from TRBV5-1 and TRBJ2-5; TRBD2 might be the D (6 bases). This CDR3 region has 14 residues. Trimming left V 5 bases short and J 4 bases short, with 15 bases between. The germline gives CDR1 SGHRS, CDR2 YFSETQ. CDR3 in DNA: TGCGCCAGCAGTTACCGGGACTCCGCAGAGACCCAGTACTTC. Amino acids: CASSYRDSAETQYF.

The chain links TRBV20-1 to TRBJ1-6, with D uncertain. The CDR3 consists of 14 residues. Germline CDR1 and CDR2: DFQATT and SNEGSKA (reference sequence). V was cut by 6 bases and J by 10 bases, with 19 bases left in between. This CDR3 is CSALGSPEESPLHF. The CDR3 nucleotides are TGCAGTGCCCTCGGGAGCCCCGAAGAGTCACCCCTCCACTTT.

This clonotype has at least ten counts. The V call is TRBV12-3 or TRBV12-4, the J call TRBJ1-5, with 9 bases that match TRBD1. The V gene end was trimmed by 6 bases and the J gene end by 6 bases; junction bases not matched to a gene: 3. The CDR3 has 13 amino acids. The CDR3 reads CASRPGQGQPQHF. In DNA form, the CDR3 reads TGTGCCAGCAGGCCGGGACAGGGTCAGCCCCAGCATTTT.

The chain employs TRBV18 and TRBJ1-4; no clear D. Trimming removed 6 bases from V and 4 bases from J, with 12 bases in between. The CDR3 totals 14 residues. Germline lookup yields CDR1 KGHSH and CDR2 LQKENI. The CDR3 here is CASSPRTLNEKLFF. CDR3 nucleotides: TGTGCCAGCTCCCCGAGGACTCTTAATGAAAAACTGTTTTTT. Variable domain in full (rest from reference TRBV18 and TRBJ1-4): NAGVMQNPRHLVRRRGQEARLRCSPMKGHSHVYWYRQLPEEGLKFMVYLQKENIIDESGMPKERFSAEFPKEGPSILRIQQVVRGDSAAYFCASSPRTLNEKLFFGSGTQLSVL.

The sample holds a few counts of this clonotype. V and J are TRBV5-6 and TRBJ2-2; 11 nucleotides line up with TRBD2. The germline V gene encodes CDR1 SGHDT and CDR2 YYEEEE. V was pared by 9 bases and J by 6 bases, with 4 bases of the junction left unmatched. The CDR3 has 13 residues. The CDR3 coding sequence is TGTGCCATGACTAGCGGGACAGCCGGGGAGCTGTTTTTT. Its protein is CAMTSGTAGELFF.

The V and J genes are TRBV9 and TRBJ2-3; no firm D call. This CDR3 comprises 13 residues. From germline, CDR1 is SGDLS and CDR2 YYNGEE. Trimming took 1 base from V and 5 from J, leaving 8 bases between them. The CDR3 nucleotides read TGTGCCAGCAGCGTAATCATGCAAGATACGCAGTATTTT. Amino acid sequence: CASSVIMQDTQYF. The full variable domain, its missing parts supplied by reference TRBV9 and TRBJ2-3, is DSGVTQTPKHLITATGQRVTLRCSPRSGDLSVYWYQQSLDQGLQFLIQYYNGEERAKGNILERFSAQQFPDLHSELNLSSLELGDSALYFCASSVIMQDTQYFGPGTRLTVL.

The V and J genes are TRBV7-2 and TRBJ2-1; D possibly corresponds to TRBD2 (7 bases). V was trimmed by 4 bases and J by 0 bases, leaving 13 bases between them. CDR3 length: 16 amino acids. Per germline, CDR1 SGHTA and CDR2 FQGNSA. The DNA of the CDR3 is TGTGCCAGCAGCTCCCTCGGGGGGCTCTCCTACAATGAGCAGTTCTTC. It codes for CASSSLGGLSYNEQFF.

This sequence joins TRBV11-2 and TRBJ2-1, with 13 bases aligning to TRBD2. The junction had 11 bases not matched to a gene; V was cut back by 0 bases and J by 6 bases. Germline V gene sequence: CDR1 SGHAT, CDR2 FQNNGV. This CDR3 is built from 19 residues. The CDR3 region has the DNA TGTGCCAGCAGCTTAGATGGTTTAGGACTAGCGGGAGTCTTCAATGAGCAGTTCTTC. It translates to CASSLDGLGLAGVFNEQFF.

A single count supports this clonotype. The genes are TRBV12-3 or TRBV12-4 and TRBJ2-5; a weak D match, TRBD2 (5 bases). V shed 7 bases and J shed 9 bases, with 12 bases lying between them. The CDR3 contains 11 residues. The CDR3 DNA reads TGTGCCAGCACCCTCCGGGGTCCCCAGTACTTC. It yields the protein CASTLRGPQYF.

This clonotype turned up a few times. The rearrangement links TRBV7-2 to TRBJ2-7, with 11 bases that match TRBD2. The CDR3 consists of 15 residues. The germline V gene has CDR1 SGHTA and CDR2 FQGNSA. Germline trimming cut 5 bases from V and 4 bases from J; bases unmatched to any gene: 7. The CDR3 reads CASSMVAGGRYEQYF. The CDR3 region has the DNA TGTGCCAGCAGCATGGTAGCGGGGGGGCGGTACGAGCAGTACTTC.

This chain connects TRBV6-1 to TRBJ2-7; 10 nucleotides match TRBD1. This CDR3 has 16 residues. V was clipped by 3 bases and J by 5 bases; unmatched bases: 10. CDR1 is MNHNS, CDR2 SASEGT, per germline. The CDR3 DNA sequence: TGTGCCAGCAGTGAGTATACCGGGACAGGGGTCCACGAGCAGTACTTC. It encodes CASSEYTGTGVHEQYF.

The chain joins TRBV7-9 to TRBJ2-4; 7 positions match TRBD1. The germline V gene encodes CDR1 SEHNR and CDR2 FQNEAQ (reference sequence). This CDR3 has 14 residues. Trimming took 8 bases from V and 7 from J; bases not matched to a gene: 11. CDR3 in amino acids: CASLPTGMGNIQYF. The CDR3 bases are TGTGCCAGCCTACCGACAGGGATGGGGAACATTCAGTACTTC.

This clonotype has just a few counts. As DNA, the CDR3 is TGTGCCAGCAGCGATGTTGGGGGGATGTCTTTCTTT. Its translation: CASSDVGGMSFF. This chain connects TRBV9 to TRBJ1-1; TRBD1 might be the D (5 bases). The CDR3 covers 12 residues. From germline, CDR1 is SGDLS and CDR2 YYNGEE. V shed 3 bases and J shed 12 bases, with 15 bases lying between them.

This clonotype was seen repeatedly, ten times or more. This rearrangement joins TRBV6-1 to TRBJ2-1, with 10 bases aligning to TRBD2. Germline CDR1 and CDR2: MNHNS and SASEGT. V trimming: 6 bases; J trimming: 4 bases; junction bases outside the gene matches: 9. CDR3 length: 16 amino acids. The CDR3 loop reads CASSRPTSGIYNEQFF. In nucleotides, the CDR3 is TGTGCCAGCAGCCGACCAACTAGCGGGATTTACAATGAGCAGTTCTTC.

The rearrangement uses TRBV7-9 and TRBJ2-7; no clear D. The CDR3 sequence is 13 residues long. V was clipped by 6 bases and J by 3 bases, with 12 bases between them. Germline values: CDR1 SEHNR, CDR2 FQNEAQ (reference sequence). The CDR3 DNA follows: TGTGCCAGCAGTCGTATTGGGGTCTACGAGCAGTACTTC. Its translation: CASSRIGVYEQYF.

This clonotype has a handful of counts. CDR3 amino acids: CASSLWLANQETQYF. The DNA of the CDR3 is TGCGCCAGCAGCTTATGGCTAGCAAATCAAGAGACCCAGTACTTC. The chain is built from TRBV5-1 and TRBJ2-5; TRBD2 might be the D (5 bases). V was trimmed by 2 bases and J by 2 bases, leaving 13 bases between them. CDR3 length: 15 residues. Germline CDR1 reads SGHRS; CDR2 reads YFSETQ.

The J gene is TRBJ2-1, the V gene TRBV6-2 or TRBV6-3; D is perhaps TRBD2 (6 bases). The CDR3 has 15 residues. Germline CDR1 reads MNHEY; CDR2 reads SVGEGT. The germline V and J ends were trimmed by 7 bases and 5 bases, with 18 bases remaining between them. The CDR3 region has the DNA TGTGCCAGCACCGTTCTCCAAGCGGGCCACAATGAGCAGTTCTTC. It codes for CASTVLQAGHNEQFF.

This clonotype was counted between two and nine times. The CDR3 loop is CASSLPIYNEQFF. CDR3 sequence (DNA): TGTGCCAGCAGTTTACCTATATACAATGAGCAGTTCTTC. The J gene is TRBJ2-1, the V gene TRBV12-3 or TRBV12-4; D call uncertain. The CDR3 is made up of 13 amino acids. Trimming pared 2 bases from V and 4 bases from J, leaving 6 bases between.

The chain links TRBV21-1 to TRBJ1-1; the table's D call TRBD1 went unverified against the DNA. TRBV21-1 is tagged as a pseudogene. The CDR3 consists of 14 residues. The DNA for the CDR3 is TGTGCCAGCAGCAAGGGGGCGCGAAGTTCTGAAGCTTTCTTT. This codes for CASSKGARSSEAFF.

The chain recombines TRBV5-1 with TRBJ2-5; D remains ambiguous. The CDR3 runs 14 residues. V was cut by 0 bases and J by 0 bases, with 6 bases left in between. Germline V gene data show CDR1 as SGHRS and CDR2 as YFSETQ. The CDR3 is CASSLARHQETQYF. In DNA form, the CDR3 reads TGCGCCAGCAGCTTGGCTCGGCACCAAGAGACCCAGTACTTC.

This clonotype was counted ten times or more. V is TRBV20-1 and J is TRBJ2-5; D possibly corresponds to TRBD2 (5 bases). The CDR3 consists of 15 residues. The germline gives CDR1 DFQATT, CDR2 SNEGSKA (reference sequence). The V end was cut by 5 bases, the J end by 9 bases, with 25 bases between. This CDR3 reads CSALWTGIAKRPQYF. The CDR3 DNA reads as TGCAGTGCTCTCTGGACTGGGATCGCTAAGAGACCCCAGTACTTC.

DNA for the CDR3: TGTGCCAGCAGCGTAGCCCCGGGGGATAGGGAGACCCAGTACTTC. Its translation: CASSVAPGDRETQYF. V and J are TRBV9 and TRBJ2-5; the D gene is possibly TRBD2 (6 bases). The CDR3 length is 15 residues. Trimming left V 0 bases short and J 5 bases short, with 14 bases between. The V gene's germline CDR1 is SGDLS and CDR2 YYNGEE. Drawing the rest from reference TRBV9 and TRBJ2-5, the complete variable domain is DSGVTQTPKHLITATGQRVTLRCSPRSGDLSVYWYQQSLDQGLQFLIQYYNGEERAKGNILERFSAQQFPDLHSELNLSSLELGDSALYFCASSVAPGDRETQYFGPGTRLLVL.

This clonotype was detected ten times or more. This chain links TRBV20-1 with TRBJ2-3, with TRBD1 matching over 7 bases. There are 12 residues in the CDR3. The germline gives CDR1 DFQATT, CDR2 SNEGSKA (reference sequence). The V gene end was trimmed by 3 bases and the J gene end by 6 bases; junction bases not matched to a gene: 3. In DNA, the CDR3 is TGCAGTGCTAGTACAGGGGAGGATACGCAGTATTTT. Amino acids: CSASTGEDTQYF.

This clonotype was observed at least ten times. The genes are TRBV12-3 or TRBV12-4 and TRBJ1-2; no firm D call. The CDR3 extends over 15 amino acids. Trimming took off 4 bases at V and 4 bases at J, with 16 bases between the two ends. CDR3 nucleotide sequence: TGTGCCAGCAGTTCTTCCAGGACTGTACCCTATGGCTACACCTTC. Amino acids: CASSSSRTVPYGYTF.

V is TRBV5-1 and J is TRBJ2-1, with a possible D match to TRBD1 (6 bases). Germline assignment: CDR1 SGHRS and CDR2 YFSETQ. V shed 4 bases and J shed 7 bases, with 9 bases lying between them. CDR3 size: 12 residues. DNA for the CDR3: TGCGCCAGCAGCAAGACAGGTAATGAGCAGTTCTTC. Translation gives CASSKTGNEQFF. Full variable domain (outside the CDR3, taken from reference TRBV5-1 and TRBJ2-1): KAGVTQTPRYLIKTRGQQVTLSCSPISGHRSVSWYQQTPGQGLQFLFEYFSETQRNKGNFPGRFSGRQFSNSRSEMNVSTLELGDSALYLCASSKTGNEQFFGPGTRLTVL.